The 26 T cell receptor beta chains reported below all come from one sample, sequenced in a study of cytomegalovirus exposure and HLA in healthy donors. PCR involved 60 Vbeta and 13 Jbeta primers. Repertoires were generated with immunoSEQ multiplex PCR, while TCRdb's copy carries only in-frame clones and drops some. The sample comprises approximately 150,000 clones, nearly 70% of which are singletons, and around 9.3% rests with the top ten. Specimen: PBMCs. The receptors here all came from a man in his thirties or forties in good health and CMV-seropositive.

CDR3 protein: CASSSQGGPYGYTF. The CDR3 DNA follows: TGTGCCAGCAGCTCCCAGGGGGGCCCCTATGGCTACACCTTC. The gene calls are TRBV5-4 and TRBJ1-2, with TRBD1 identical over 7 bases. V was pared by 3 bases and J by 4 bases, with 6 bases of the junction left unmatched. This CDR3 contains 14 residues. Germline CDR1 and CDR2: SGHNT and YYREEE (reference sequence).

V and J are TRBV7-2 and TRBJ2-1; D ambiguous. CDR1 and CDR2 (germline): SGHTA, FQGNSA. The CDR3 extends over 14 amino acids. V lost 1 base to trimming and J lost 3 bases, with 7 bases between them. CDR3 sequence reads: CASSLEPGYNEQFF. The CDR3 nucleotides are TGTGCCAGCAGCTTAGAGCCGGGCTACAATGAGCAGTTCTTC.

J is TRBJ2-7 and V is TRBV7-8; tentative D call: TRBD1 (6 bases). Trimming removed 1 base at V and 2 bases at J, with 9 bases between. CDR1 SGHVS and CDR2 FQNEAQ come from the germline V gene. CDR3 size: 14 residues. CDR3 sequence (DNA): TGTGCCAGCAGCTTAGAGGGACACCCCTACGAGCAGTACTTC. As protein: CASSLEGHPYEQYF.

This clone was picked up one time. The chain employs TRBV9 and TRBJ1-4; weak D call: TRBD1 (6 bases). V was pared by 3 bases and J by 8 bases, with 17 bases between. This CDR3 is 15 amino acids long. CDR1 is SGDLS and CDR2 is YYNGEE in the germline V gene. Written as DNA, the CDR3 is TGTGCCAGCAGCGCCCAAGGGGGGGGAAGGGAAAAACTGTTTTTT. Its translation: CASSAQGGGREKLFF.

This chain connects TRBV30 to TRBJ2-3; the match to TRBD2 covers 11 bases. CDR3 size: 14 residues. V gave up 8 bases and J gave up 5 bases; unmatched junction bases: 9. The germline CDR1 and CDR2 sequences are GTSNPN and SVGIG (reference sequence). The chain's CDR3 is CAGAIAGGGDTQYF. In DNA form, the CDR3 reads TGTGCCGGGGCAATAGCGGGAGGGGGAGATACGCAGTATTTT.

This clone was counted a single time. The chain is built from TRBV28 and TRBJ1-5, with 7 bases identical to TRBD1. The V segment lost 5 bases and the J segment 5 bases; nucleotides outside the gene matches: 6. CDR3 length equals 14 residues. Looked up from germline, CDR1 is MDHEN and CDR2 is SYDVKM. CDR3: CASSVDRDDQPQHF. CDR3 in DNA: TGTGCCAGCAGTGTCGACAGGGATGATCAGCCCCAGCATTTT.

This chain joins TRBV7-3 and TRBJ1-1, with TRBD1 matching 10 bases. The V gene end was trimmed by 5 bases and the J gene end by 4 bases; junction bases not matched to a gene: 1. CDR3 size: 13 residues. CDR1 and CDR2 from the germline V gene are SGHTA and FQGTGA. This chain's CDR3 is CASSRDRGTEAFF. The CDR3, as DNA: TGTGCCAGCAGCCGGGACAGGGGCACTGAAGCTTTCTTT. Full variable domain (rest looked up from reference TRBV7-3 and TRBJ1-1): GAGVSQTPSNKVTEKGKYVELRCDPISGHTALYWYRQSLGQGPEFLIYFQGTGAADDSGLPNDRFFAVRPEGSVSTLKIQRTERGDSAVYLCASSRDRGTEAFFGQGTRLTVV.

This clone turned up a few times. The chain carries TRBV6-5 and TRBJ2-5, with TRBD1 matching over 10 bases. The J call may be in error: the DNA end matches TRBJ2-7 better. Germline V gene data show CDR1 as MNHEY and CDR2 as SVGAGI. The CDR3 consists of 14 residues. CDR3 nucleotide sequence: TGTGCCAGCAGTTACCGGGACAGGGGCGACGAGCAGTACTTC. This codes for CASSYRDRGDEQYF.

V gene TRBV6-1 combines with J gene TRBJ2-5; D might be TRBD2 (6 bases). Gene TRBJ2-7 matches the end of the DNA better, so the J call may be wrong. CDR1 MNHNS and CDR2 SASEGT come from the germline V gene. The CDR3 extends over 15 amino acids. CDR3 sequence: CASKTPSGQSYEQYF. CDR3 nucleotides: TGTGCCAGCAAGACCCCCAGCGGGCAGTCCTACGAGCAGTACTTC.

This clone has a handful of counts. The V call is TRBV9, the J call TRBJ1-5; 8 bases map to TRBD1. Germline-derived CDR1 and CDR2 are SGDLS and YYNGEE. The junction had 2 bases not matched to a gene; V was cut back by 3 bases and J by 0 bases. The CDR3 totals 15 residues. The CDR3 DNA reads TGTGCCAGCAGCGAGACAGGGGATAGCAATCAGCCCCAGCATTTT. Translating it yields CASSETGDSNQPQHF.

The chain couples TRBV27 to TRBJ2-7; 8 nucleotides agree with TRBD2. V was clipped by 8 bases and J by 0 bases; unmatched bases: 18. CDR1 is MNHEY and CDR2 is SMNVEV in the germline V gene (reference sequence). CDR3 length: 18 residues. The DNA for the CDR3 is TGTGCCAGCTCTCTCCCCGCCGGTAGCGGGAAGAACTCCTACGAGCAGTACTTC. Protein product: CASSLPAGSGKNSYEQYF.

This clone was seen a single time. The chain has TRBV11-3 and TRBJ2-7; D may be TRBD2 (5 bases). The V and J ends lost 1 base and 2 bases respectively, with 12 bases between them. This CDR3 comprises 15 residues. The germline CDR1 and CDR2 sequences are SGHNT and YENEEA. Here the CDR3 reads CASSLVIGETYEQYF. The CDR3 nucleotides are TGTGCCAGCAGCTTAGTAATCGGGGAGACCTACGAGCAGTACTTC.

The V and J genes are TRBV28 and TRBJ2-5; 9 nucleotides agree with TRBD2. The end of the DNA fits TRBJ2-7 better, so the J call may be wrong. Germline V gene sequence: CDR1 MDHEN, CDR2 SYDVKM. The CDR3 covers 14 residues. The CDR3 DNA sequence: TGTGCCAGCAGTGTGACTAGCGGCTCCTACGAGCAGTACTTC. Its protein product is CASSVTSGSYEQYF.

The chain recombines TRBV27 with TRBJ2-7; D may be TRBD1 (6 bases). V gave up 5 bases and J gave up 1 base, with 12 bases separating them. Germline values: CDR1 MNHEY, CDR2 SMNVEV (reference sequence). The CDR3 length is 14 residues. The CDR3 is CASSPIGQSYEQYF. CDR3 DNA sequence: TGTGCCAGCAGTCCGATTGGACAGTCCTACGAGCAGTACTTC.

This clone appeared a single time. The chain carries TRBV6-1 and TRBJ2-7, with 13 bases aligning to TRBD2. V trimming: 7 bases; J trimming: 5 bases; junction bases outside the gene matches: 8. Germline values: CDR1 MNHNS, CDR2 SASEGT. This CDR3 comprises 15 residues. This chain's CDR3 is CASNTRTSGSDEQYF. The DNA for the CDR3 is TGTGCCAGCAACACACGGACTAGCGGGAGTGACGAGCAGTACTTC.

This clone was seen a single time. The V gene is TRBV28, the J gene TRBJ1-4, with 7 bases that match TRBD1. This CDR3 comprises 14 residues. In germline, CDR1 is MDHEN, CDR2 SYDVKM. V lost 6 bases to trimming and J lost 8 bases; unmatched junction nucleotides: 9. The CDR3, as DNA: TGTGCCAGCAGGTCCCCGGGACAGAGCGAAAAACTGTTTTTT. Its translation is CASRSPGQSEKLFF.

The V gene is TRBV6-5, the J gene TRBJ1-6; 7 bases match TRBD1. In germline, CDR1 is MNHEY, CDR2 SVGAGI. The ends lost 2 bases at V and 9 bases at J; junction bases unmatched: 7. The CDR3 contains 15 residues. Written as DNA, the CDR3 is TGTGCCAGCAGTTACAGGGGGCAGTGGAGTTCACCCCTCCACTTT. Its protein is CASSYRGQWSSPLHF.

This clone is a singleton in its sample. The chain couples TRBV7-9 to TRBJ1-6; D is undetermined. Germline V gene data show CDR1 as SEHNR and CDR2 as FQNEAQ (reference sequence). Between the trimmed V and J ends, which lost 5 bases and 10 bases, there was a span of 12 bases. This CDR3 contains 13 residues. The chain's CDR3 is CASSPNSWSPLHF. The DNA for the CDR3 is TGTGCCAGCAGCCCTAATTCTTGGTCACCCCTCCACTTT.

The genes are TRBV18 and TRBJ2-7, with 7 positions matching TRBD1. The germline CDR1 and CDR2 sequences are KGHSH and LQKENI. This CDR3 region has 17 residues. Trimming at V came to 3 bases and at J to 1 base, leaving 12 bases not matched to a gene. The CDR3 DNA reads as TGTGCCAGCTCACCCTTTTTGCTGGGGACAGAGTCCTACGAGCAGTACTTC. Protein sequence: CASSPFLLGTESYEQYF. The full variable domain, rest sourced from reference TRBV18 and TRBJ2-7, is NAGVMQNPRHLVRRRGQEARLRCSPMKGHSHVYWYRQLPEEGLKFMVYLQKENIIDESGMPKERFSAEFPKEGPSILRIQQVVRGDSAAYFCASSPFLLGTESYEQYFGPGTRLTVT.

This chain links TRBV5-1 with TRBJ2-7; a weak D match, TRBD1 (7 bases). Germline V gene sequence: CDR1 SGHRS, CDR2 YFSETQ. V lost 3 bases, J lost 4 bases, and 20 bases lay in between. CDR3 length: 16 residues. CDR3 sequence: CASSSFGGTADYEQYF. The DNA for the CDR3 is TGCGCCAGCAGCTCATTTGGGGGGACAGCGGATTACGAGCAGTACTTC. The whole variable domain, remainder taken from reference TRBV5-1 and TRBJ2-7, is KAGVTQTPRYLIKTRGQQVTLSCSPISGHRSVSWYQQTPGQGLQFLFEYFSETQRNKGNFPGRFSGRQFSNSRSEMNVSTLELGDSALYLCASSSFGGTADYEQYFGPGTRLTVT.

This clone appeared a few times. The CDR3 loop reads CASRIEDRVYGYTF. The CDR3, as DNA: TGTGCCAGCAGAATCGAGGACAGGGTCTATGGCTACACCTTC. This rearrangement joins TRBV5-5 to TRBJ1-2; 8 bases align to TRBD1. Germline V gene sequence: CDR1 SGHKS, CDR2 YYEKEE (reference sequence). The CDR3 runs 14 residues. Germline trimming cut 5 bases from V and 4 bases from J; bases unmatched to any gene: 7. The full variable domain, completed using reference TRBV5-5 and TRBJ1-2, is DAGVTQSPTHLIKTRGQQVTLRCSPISGHKSVSWYQQVLGQGPQFIFQYYEKEERGRGNFPDRFSARQFPNYSSELNVNALLLGDSALYLCASRIEDRVYGYTFGSGTRLTVV.

The chain joins TRBV30 to TRBJ2-5, with 9 bases matching TRBD1. The DNA end lines up better with TRBJ2-7; the J call may be wrong. The CDR3 totals 14 residues. CDR1 and CDR2 from the germline V gene are GTSNPN and SVGIG (reference sequence). CDR3 in amino acids: CAWSNGTGIYEQYF. The CDR3 region has the DNA TGTGCCTGGAGTAATGGGACAGGGATATACGAGCAGTACTTC.

This chain connects TRBV9 to TRBJ2-3; TRBD2 matches 10 bases. From germline, CDR1 is SGDLS and CDR2 YYNGEE. The CDR3 totals 15 residues. J gave up 2 bases and V 5 bases, and 5 bases lay outside the gene matches. In DNA, the CDR3 is TGTGCCAGCAGGAGAGCGGGAGGGAACACAGATACGCAGTATTTT. This encodes CASRRAGGNTDTQYF.

The chain uses TRBV6-5 and TRBJ1-2; unclear D gene. The germline CDR1 and CDR2 sequences are MNHEY and SVGAGI. This CDR3 spans 13 amino acids. V was cut by 5 bases and J by 5 bases, with 12 bases left in between. The CDR3 loop reads CASSPTRGYGYTF. The CDR3 region has the DNA TGTGCCAGCAGTCCAACCCGAGGGTATGGCTACACCTTC.

The chain combines TRBV28 with TRBJ1-5; D remains unclear. Germline CDR1 MDHEN, CDR2 SYDVKM. The CDR3 is made up of 13 amino acids. Trimming pared 4 bases from V and 3 bases from J, leaving 7 bases between. The CDR3 region has the DNA TGTGCCAGCAGTTCCCCAAACAATCAGCCCCAGCATTTT. Amino acid sequence: CASSSPNNQPQHF. Full variable domain (rest looked up from reference TRBV28 and TRBJ1-5): DVKVTQSSRYLVKRTGEKVFLECVQDMDHENMFWYRQDPGLGLRLIYFSYDVKMKEKGDIPEGYSVSREKKERFSLILESASTNQTSMYLCASSSPNNQPQHFGDGTRLSIL.

The V call is TRBV28, the J call TRBJ1-1, with D perhaps TRBD1 (5 bases). Trimming removed 6 bases at V and 4 bases at J, with 15 bases between. This CDR3 has 14 amino acids. Germline lookup yields CDR1 MDHEN and CDR2 SYDVKM. The CDR3 here is CASRPGLTFTEAFF. Here the CDR3 DNA reads TGTGCCAGCAGGCCGGGACTTACCTTCACTGAAGCTTTCTTT.